This T cell receptor beta chain was identified in a study of blood T cell repertoires in COVID-19. About the research overall: Some COVID-19 samples were acute and others convalescent; all came from the United States, Italy and Spain. From T cells, B-cell-depleted T cells, or PBMCs came the material, which was cDNA or gDNA.

The trim removed 6 bases at V and 4 bases at J, leaving 3 bases unmatched. This CDR3 is 15 amino acids long. Germline V lookup: CDR1 MNHEY, CDR2 SVGAGI. In the original analysis: Estimation of nucleated cell counts relied on the amplification of reference gene primers. Sequenced by immunoSEQ multiplex PCR; TCRdb stores in-frame clones only, minus some. V and J calls and clone size follow that table, whereas D and trimming were derived from the DNA. In the table there are under 150,000 clones, approximately 85% of which are singletons. The chain joins TRBV6-5 to TRBJ1-6, with TRBD1 matching 10 bases. The sample was peripheral blood. The receptor comes from a man in his forties with acute or convalescent COVID-19. CDR3 DNA sequence: TGTGCCAGCAGGACAGGGGGCGGGTATAATTCACCCCTCCACTTT. It yields the protein CASRTGGGYNSPLHF.